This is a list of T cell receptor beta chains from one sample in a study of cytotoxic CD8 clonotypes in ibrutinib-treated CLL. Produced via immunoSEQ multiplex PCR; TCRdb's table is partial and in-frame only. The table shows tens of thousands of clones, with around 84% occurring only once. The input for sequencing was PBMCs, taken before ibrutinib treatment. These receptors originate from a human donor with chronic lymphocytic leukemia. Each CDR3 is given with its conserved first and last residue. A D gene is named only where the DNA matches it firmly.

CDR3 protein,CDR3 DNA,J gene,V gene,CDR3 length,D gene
CASSLGTANTEAFF,TGTGCCAGCAGCTTAGGGACAGCAAACACTGAAGCTTTCTTT,TRBJ1-1,TRBV7-9,14,-
CASSSPSDETHYEQYF,TGTGCCAGCAGCTCGCCTTCTGACGAAACCCACTACGAGCAGTACTTC,TRBJ2-7,TRBV7-4,16,-
CASSLHEGLLYEQYF,TGCGCCAGCAGCTTACATGAGGGACTACTGTACGAGCAGTACTTC,TRBJ2-7,TRBV5-1,15,TRBD2
CASSLNSIGGQSNEKLFF,TGTGCCAGCAGCTTAAATAGTATCGGTGGACAGAGTAATGAAAAACTGTTTTTT,TRBJ1-4,TRBV11-3,18,-
CASSLGQGRGNTIYF,TGTGCCAGCAGCTTGGGACAGGGTCGTGGAAACACCATATATTTT,TRBJ1-3,TRBV7-6,15,TRBD1
CASSRDIFRTDTQYF,TGTGCCAGCAGCCGGGATATCTTTAGGACGGATACGCAGTATTTT,TRBJ2-3,TRBV7-9,15,-
CASSDHITRGNEQFF,TGTGCCAGCAGTGACCACATCACGAGGGGCAATGAGCAGTTCTTC,TRBJ2-1,TRBV2,15,-
CASSFRQGTSTIAKNIQYF,TGTGCCAGCAGTTTCCGACAGGGGACGTCTACTATAGCCAAAAACATTCAGTACTTC,TRBJ2-4,TRBV28,19,TRBD1
CASSSPLYEQFF,TGTGCCAGCAGCTCCCCTCTTTACGAGCAGTTCTTC,TRBJ2-1,TRBV5-6,12,-
CASSITRQGRGYTF,TGTGCCAGTAGTATTACGCGGCAGGGCCGTGGCTACACCTTC,TRBJ1-2,TRBV19,14,-
CASSAYRGQQETQYF,TGTGCCAGCAGCGCGTACCGGGGCCAACAAGAGACCCAGTACTTC,TRBJ2-5,TRBV11-1,15,-
CASSPATSGRVFNEQFF,TGTGCCAGCAGTCCCGCAACTAGCGGGAGGGTCTTTAATGAGCAGTTCTTC,TRBJ2-1,TRBV27,17,TRBD2
CASSPPTGTYEQYF,TGTGCCAGCAGCCCACCGACAGGGACCTACGAGCAGTACTTC,TRBJ2-7,TRBV11-1,14,TRBD1
CASSLGSGRATHEQFF,TGTGCCAGCTCACTCGGTAGCGGGAGGGCCACTCATGAGCAGTTCTTC,TRBJ2-1,TRBV18,16,TRBD2
CASSHGGGRPSPNYGYTF,TGTGCCAGCTCACACGGGGGGGGCAGGCCCTCTCCTAACTATGGCTACACCTTC,TRBJ1-2,TRBV18,18,-
CASSQPNQPQHF,TGCGCCAGCAGCCAACCGAATCAGCCCCAGCATTTT,TRBJ1-5,TRBV4-1,12,-